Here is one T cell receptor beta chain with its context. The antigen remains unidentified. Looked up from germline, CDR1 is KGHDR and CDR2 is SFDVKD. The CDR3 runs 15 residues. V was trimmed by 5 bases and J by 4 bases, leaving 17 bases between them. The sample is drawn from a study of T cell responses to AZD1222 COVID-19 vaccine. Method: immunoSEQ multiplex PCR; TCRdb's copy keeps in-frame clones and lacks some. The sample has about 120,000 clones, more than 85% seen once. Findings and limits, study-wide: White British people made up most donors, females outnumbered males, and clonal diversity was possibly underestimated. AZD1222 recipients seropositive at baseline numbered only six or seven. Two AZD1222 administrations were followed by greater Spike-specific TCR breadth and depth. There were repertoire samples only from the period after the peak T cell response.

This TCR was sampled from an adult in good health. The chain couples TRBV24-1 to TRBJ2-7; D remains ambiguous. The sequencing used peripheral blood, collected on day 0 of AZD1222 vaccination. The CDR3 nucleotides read TGTGCCACCAGTGCCCCCGGGTCCTCCATTTACGAGCAGTACTTC. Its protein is CATSAPGSSIYEQYF.